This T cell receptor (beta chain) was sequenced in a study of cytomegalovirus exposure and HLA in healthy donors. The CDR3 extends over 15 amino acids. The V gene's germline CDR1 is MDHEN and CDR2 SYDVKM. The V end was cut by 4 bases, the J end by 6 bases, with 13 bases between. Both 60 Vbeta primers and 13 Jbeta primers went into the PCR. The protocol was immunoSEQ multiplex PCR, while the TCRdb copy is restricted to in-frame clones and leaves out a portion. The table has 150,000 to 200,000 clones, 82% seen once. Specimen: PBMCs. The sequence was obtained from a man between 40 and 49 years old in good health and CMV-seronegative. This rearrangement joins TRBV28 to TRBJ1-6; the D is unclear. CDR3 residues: CASSWSAGSNSPLHF. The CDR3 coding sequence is TGTGCCAGCAGTTGGTCAGCGGGGTCTAATTCACCCCTCCACTTT.